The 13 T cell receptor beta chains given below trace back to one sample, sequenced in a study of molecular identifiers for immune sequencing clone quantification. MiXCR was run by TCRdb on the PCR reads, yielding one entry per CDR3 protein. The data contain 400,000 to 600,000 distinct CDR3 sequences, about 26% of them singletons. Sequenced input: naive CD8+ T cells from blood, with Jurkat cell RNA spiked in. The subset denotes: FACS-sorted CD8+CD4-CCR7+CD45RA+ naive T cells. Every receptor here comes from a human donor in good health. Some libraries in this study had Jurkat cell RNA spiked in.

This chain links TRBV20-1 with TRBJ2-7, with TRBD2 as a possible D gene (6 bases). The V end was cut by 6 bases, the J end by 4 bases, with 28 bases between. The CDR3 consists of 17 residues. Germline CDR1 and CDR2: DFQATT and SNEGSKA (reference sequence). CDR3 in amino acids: CSAGRTNGIYAGYEQYF. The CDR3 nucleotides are TGCAGTGCAGGGAGGACTAACGGGATTTACGCTGGTTACGAGCAGTACTTC.

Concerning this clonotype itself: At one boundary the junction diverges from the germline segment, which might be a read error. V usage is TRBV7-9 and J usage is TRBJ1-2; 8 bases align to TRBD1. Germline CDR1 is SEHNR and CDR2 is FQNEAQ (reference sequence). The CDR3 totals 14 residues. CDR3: CASSQGAPGYSYTF. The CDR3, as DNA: TGTGCCAGCAGTCAGGGGGCCCCTGGCTATAGCTACACCTTC.

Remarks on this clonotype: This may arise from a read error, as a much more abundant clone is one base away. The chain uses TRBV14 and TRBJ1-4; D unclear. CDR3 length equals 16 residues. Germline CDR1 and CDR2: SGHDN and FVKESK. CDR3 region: CGSSQEFPVANEKLFF. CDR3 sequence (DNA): TGTGGCAGCAGCCAAGAATTCCCCGTGGCTAATGAAAAACTGTTTTTT.

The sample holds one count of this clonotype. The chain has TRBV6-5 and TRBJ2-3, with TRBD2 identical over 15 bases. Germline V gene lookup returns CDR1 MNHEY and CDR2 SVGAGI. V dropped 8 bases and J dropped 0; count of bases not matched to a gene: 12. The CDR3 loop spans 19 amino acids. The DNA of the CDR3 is TGTGCCAGCGGTCAGTCCGGACTAGCGGGGGGGACTAGCACAGATACGCAGTATTTT. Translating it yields CASGQSGLAGGTSTDTQYF.

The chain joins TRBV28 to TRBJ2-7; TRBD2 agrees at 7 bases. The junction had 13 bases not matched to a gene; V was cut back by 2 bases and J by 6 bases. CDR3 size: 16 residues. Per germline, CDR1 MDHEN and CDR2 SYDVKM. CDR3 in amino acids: CASSLIPLGGSGEQYF. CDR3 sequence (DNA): TGTGCCAGCAGTTTAATCCCTCTCGGCGGGAGCGGCGAGCAGTACTTC.

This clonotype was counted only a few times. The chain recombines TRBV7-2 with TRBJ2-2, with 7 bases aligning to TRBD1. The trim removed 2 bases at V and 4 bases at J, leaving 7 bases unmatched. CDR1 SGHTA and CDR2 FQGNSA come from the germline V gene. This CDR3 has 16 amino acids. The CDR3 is CASSLLFAGGTGELFF. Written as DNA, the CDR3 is TGTGCCAGCAGCTTATTGTTTGCAGGGGGCACCGGGGAGCTGTTTTTT.

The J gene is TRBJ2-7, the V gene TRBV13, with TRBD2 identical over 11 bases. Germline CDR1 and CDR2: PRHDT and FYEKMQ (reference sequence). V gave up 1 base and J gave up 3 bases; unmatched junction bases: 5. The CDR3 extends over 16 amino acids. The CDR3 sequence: CASSLVGTSGNYEQYF. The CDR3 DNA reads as TGTGCCAGCAGCTTAGTTGGGACTAGCGGAAACTACGAGCAGTACTTC.

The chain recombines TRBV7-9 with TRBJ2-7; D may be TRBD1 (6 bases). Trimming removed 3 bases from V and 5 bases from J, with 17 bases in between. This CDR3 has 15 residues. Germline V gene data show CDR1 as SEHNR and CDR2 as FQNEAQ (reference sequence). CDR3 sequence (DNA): TGTGCCAGCAGCTTCTTGGTCAGGGGATTAAACGAGCAGTACTTC. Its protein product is CASSFLVRGLNEQYF.

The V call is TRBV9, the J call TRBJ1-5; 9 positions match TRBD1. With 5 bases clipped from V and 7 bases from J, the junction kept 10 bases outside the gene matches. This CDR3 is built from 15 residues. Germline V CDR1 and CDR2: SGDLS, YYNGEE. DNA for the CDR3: TGTGCCAGCAGTTCTGGACAGGGGTTTCGACAGCCCCAGCATTTT. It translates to CASSSGQGFRQPQHF.

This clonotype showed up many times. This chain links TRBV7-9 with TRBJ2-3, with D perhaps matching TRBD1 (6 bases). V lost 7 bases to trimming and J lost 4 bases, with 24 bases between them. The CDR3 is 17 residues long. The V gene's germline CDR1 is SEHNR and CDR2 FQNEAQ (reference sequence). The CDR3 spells CASKNQDRTSAADTQYF. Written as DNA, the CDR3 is TGTGCCAGCAAGAATCAGGACAGAACTTCGGCGGCAGATACGCAGTATTTT.

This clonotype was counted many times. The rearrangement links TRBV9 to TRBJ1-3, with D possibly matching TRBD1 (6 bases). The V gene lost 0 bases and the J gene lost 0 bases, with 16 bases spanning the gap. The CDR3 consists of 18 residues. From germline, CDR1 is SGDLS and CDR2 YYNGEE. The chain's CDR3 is CASSVGSGQRDSGNTIYF. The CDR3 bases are TGTGCCAGCAGCGTAGGATCTGGACAGCGAGACTCTGGAAACACCATATATTTT.

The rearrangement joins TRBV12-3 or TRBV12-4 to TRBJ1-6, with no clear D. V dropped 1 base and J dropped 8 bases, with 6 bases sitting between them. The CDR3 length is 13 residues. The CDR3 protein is CASSLVKYSPLHF. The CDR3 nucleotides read TGTGCCAGCAGTTTAGTTAAGTATTCACCCCTCCACTTT.

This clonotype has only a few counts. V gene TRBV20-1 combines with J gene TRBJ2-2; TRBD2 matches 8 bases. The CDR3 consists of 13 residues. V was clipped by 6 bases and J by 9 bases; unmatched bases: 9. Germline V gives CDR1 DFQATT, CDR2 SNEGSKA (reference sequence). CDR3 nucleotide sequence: TGCAGTGCGGTTCGGGAGGGGTTGCGGGAGCTGTTTTTT. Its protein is CSAVREGLRELFF.